The 8 T cell receptor beta chains below all came from one sample that was sequenced in a study of beta chain features in type 1 diabetes. cDNA synthesis used the whole RNA isolate, giving expressed TCRB sequences. Produced via immunoSEQ multiplex PCR; TCRdb's table is partial and in-frame only. The table lists 300,000 to 450,000 clones, 10% to 15% of them singletons. Sample: naive CD4+ T cells from blood. These receptors all come from a man aged 18-30 years in good health.

This chain links TRBV5-4 with TRBJ2-2; 9 positions agree with TRBD1. Germline V gene data show CDR1 as SGHNT and CDR2 as YYREEE (reference sequence). V trimming: 4 bases; J trimming: 7 bases; junction bases outside the gene matches: 8. This CDR3 has 15 amino acids. CDR3 protein: CASSNPGQGIGELFF. In DNA, the CDR3 is TGTGCCAGCAGCAATCCGGGACAGGGAATCGGGGAGCTGTTTTTT.

This clone was observed a few times. This chain links TRBV9 with TRBJ2-1; weak D call: TRBD2 (6 bases). The length of the CDR3 is 15 residues. The ends were cut back, 0 bases at V and 0 bases at J, with 7 bases in the middle. Looked up from germline, CDR1 is SGDLS and CDR2 is YYNGEE. The CDR3 region has the DNA TGTGCCAGCAGCGTAGGGGGGGACTCCTACAATGAGCAGTTCTTC. This encodes CASSVGGDSYNEQFF.

This clone was counted only a few times. This chain links TRBV5-6 with TRBJ2-3; TRBD2 agrees at 10 bases. The CDR3 has 12 residues. Germline loops: CDR1 SGHDT, CDR2 YYEEEE. The junction had 4 bases not matched to a gene; V was cut back by 4 bases and J by 11 bases. The CDR3 sequence: CASSRTSGGQYF. The CDR3, as DNA: TGTGCCAGCAGCCGGACTAGCGGAGGGCAGTATTTT.

Only a few counts were recorded for this clone. The chain uses TRBV28 and TRBJ2-5; perhaps TRBD1 as D (6 bases). Trimming shortened V by 6 bases and J by 1 base, and 15 bases separated the two germline ends. The germline gives CDR1 MDHEN, CDR2 SYDVKM. There are 15 residues in the CDR3. Written as DNA, the CDR3 is TGTGCCAGCAGCCAGCCGGGACAAACCCAAGAGACCCAGTACTTC. The encoded protein is CASSQPGQTQETQYF.

This clone was detected only a few times. The chain carries TRBV5-1 and TRBJ2-3; 7 bases are shared with TRBD1. CDR3 length: 14 residues. Trimming removed 3 bases from V and 2 bases from J; junction bases left unmatched: 3. CDR1 and CDR2 (germline): SGHRS, YFSETQ. CDR3 coding DNA: TGCGCCAGCAGCTCAGGGACAGCCACAGATACGCAGTATTTT. This translates into CASSSGTATDTQYF.

Regarding this clone: Other DNA sequences in this sample translate to the same CDR3. The rearrangement joins TRBV6-5 to TRBJ1-1; 7 nucleotides line up with TRBD1. J gave up 1 base and V 2 bases, and 1 base lay outside the gene matches. This CDR3 is 14 amino acids long. From germline, CDR1 is MNHEY and CDR2 SVGAGI. CDR3 sequence: CASSYRQGNTEAFF. The CDR3 DNA reads TGTGCCAGCAGTTACAGACAGGGGAACACTGAAGCTTTCTTT.

This clone was detected only a few times. This chain uses TRBV7-9 with TRBJ1-2; no definite D call. The CDR3 is made up of 12 amino acids. CDR1 and CDR2 from the germline V gene are SEHNR and FQNEAQ (reference sequence). Trimming stripped 5 bases from V and 7 bases from J, with 11 bases between. The CDR3 here is CASSGVRGGYTF. CDR3 nucleotides: TGTGCCAGCAGCGGGGTACGGGGTGGCTACACCTTC.

The genes are TRBV28 and TRBJ2-7, with TRBD2 identical over 11 bases. The junction had 9 bases not matched to a gene; V was cut back by 1 base and J by 1 base. CDR3 length equals 18 residues. Germline V gene sequence: CDR1 MDHEN, CDR2 SYDVKM. The CDR3 is CASSLYVLAGGQSYEQYF. CDR3 DNA sequence: TGTGCCAGCAGTTTATACGTGCTAGCGGGAGGACAATCCTACGAGCAGTACTTC.